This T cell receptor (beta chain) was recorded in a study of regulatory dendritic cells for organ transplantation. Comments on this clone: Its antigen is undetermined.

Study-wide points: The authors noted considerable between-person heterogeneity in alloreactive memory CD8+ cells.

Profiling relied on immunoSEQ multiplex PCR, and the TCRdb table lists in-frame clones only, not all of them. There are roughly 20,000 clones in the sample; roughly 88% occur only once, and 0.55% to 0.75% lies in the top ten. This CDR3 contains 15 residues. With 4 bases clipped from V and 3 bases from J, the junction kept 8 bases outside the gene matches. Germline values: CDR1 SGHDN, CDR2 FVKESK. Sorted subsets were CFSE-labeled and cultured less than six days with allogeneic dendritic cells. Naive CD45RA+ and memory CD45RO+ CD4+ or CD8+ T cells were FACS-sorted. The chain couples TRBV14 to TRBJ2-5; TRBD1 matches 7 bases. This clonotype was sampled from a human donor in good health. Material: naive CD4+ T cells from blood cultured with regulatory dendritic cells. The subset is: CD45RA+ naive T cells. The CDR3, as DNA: TGTGCCAGCAGCCCACCGGGACAGCCTAAAGAGACCCAGTACTTC. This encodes CASSPPGQPKETQYF.